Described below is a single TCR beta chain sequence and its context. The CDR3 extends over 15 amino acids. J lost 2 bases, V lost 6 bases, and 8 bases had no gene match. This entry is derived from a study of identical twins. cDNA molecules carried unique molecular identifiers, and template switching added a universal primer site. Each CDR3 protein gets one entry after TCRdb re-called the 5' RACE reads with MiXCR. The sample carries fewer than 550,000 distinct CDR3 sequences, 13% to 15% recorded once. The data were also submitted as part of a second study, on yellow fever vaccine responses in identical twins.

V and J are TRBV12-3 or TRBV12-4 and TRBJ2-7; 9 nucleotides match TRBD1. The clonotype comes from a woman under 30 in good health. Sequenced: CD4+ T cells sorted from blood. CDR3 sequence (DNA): TGTGCCAGCAGGGGTGGGACAGGGAGGGCCTACGAGCAGTACTTC. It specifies CASRGGTGRAYEQYF.